This T cell receptor (beta chain) was obtained from a study of patients and donors after allogeneic stem cell transplantation. MiXCR, run by TCRdb on the RT-PCR reads, gives a single entry per CDR3 protein. The profile shows about 110,000 distinct CDR3 sequences, around 35% of them singletons. The receptor's source is a human donor who was either an allogeneic HSCT recipient or a stem cell or donor lymphocyte infusion donor (not recorded which). It is not recorded whose cells these are; they may come from a transplant donor. The sequenced material came from blood, either unsorted or a sorted T cell fraction (not recorded which).

The CDR3 region is CASSSGQIAQYF. In nucleotides, the CDR3 is TGTGCCAGCAGCTCCGGACAGATTGCGCAGTATTTT. This chain uses TRBV5-6 with TRBJ2-3, with D tentatively TRBD1 (6 bases). CDR1 and CDR2 from the germline V gene are SGHDT and YYEEEE. The CDR3 is 12 amino acids. V lost 3 bases and J lost 10, with 12 bases in between.